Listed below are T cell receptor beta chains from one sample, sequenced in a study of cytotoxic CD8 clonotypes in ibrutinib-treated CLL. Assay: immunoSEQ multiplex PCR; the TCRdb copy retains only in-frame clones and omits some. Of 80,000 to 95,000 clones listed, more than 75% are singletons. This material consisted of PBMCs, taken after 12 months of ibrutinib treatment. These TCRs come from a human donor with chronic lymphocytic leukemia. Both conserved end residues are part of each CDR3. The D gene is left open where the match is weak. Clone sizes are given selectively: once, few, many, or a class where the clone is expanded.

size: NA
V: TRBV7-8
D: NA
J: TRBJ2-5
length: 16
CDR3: CASTPRRGGGGETQYF
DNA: TGTGCCAGCACCCCCCGGAGGGGGGGTGGGGGGGAGACCCAGTACTTC

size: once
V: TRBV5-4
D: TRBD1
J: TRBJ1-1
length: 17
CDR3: CASSTTGTGGRGTEAFF
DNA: TGTGCCAGCAGCACCACCGGGACAGGGGGCCGCGGCACTGAAGCTTTCTTT

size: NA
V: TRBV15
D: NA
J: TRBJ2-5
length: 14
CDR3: CATSRYGQYETQYF
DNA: TGTGCCACCAGCAGATACGGGCAGTACGAGACCCAGTACTTC

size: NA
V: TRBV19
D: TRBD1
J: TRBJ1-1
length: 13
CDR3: CASSIAGGITAFF
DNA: TGTGCCAGTAGTATCGCAGGGGGTATTACAGCTTTCTTT

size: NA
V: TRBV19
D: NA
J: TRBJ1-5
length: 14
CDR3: CASTGGGWNQPQHF
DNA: TGTGCCAGTACCGGGGGGGGTTGGAATCAGCCCCAGCATTTT

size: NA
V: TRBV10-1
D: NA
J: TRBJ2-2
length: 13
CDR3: CASTRGDPGELFF
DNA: TGCGCCAGCACAAGGGGGGACCCCGGGGAGCTGTTTTTT

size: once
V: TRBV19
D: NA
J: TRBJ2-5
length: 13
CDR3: CASSTQWGETQYF
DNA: TGTGCCAGTAGTACCCAGTGGGGCGAGACCCAGTACTTC

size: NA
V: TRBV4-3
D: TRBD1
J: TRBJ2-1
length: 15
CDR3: CASSRPGQGHNEQFF
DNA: TGCGCCAGCAGCCGCCCGGGACAGGGCCACAATGAGCAGTTCTTC

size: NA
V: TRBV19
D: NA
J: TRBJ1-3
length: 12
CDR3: CASLGSGNTIYF
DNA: TGTGCCAGTCTCGGGTCTGGAAACACCATATATTTT

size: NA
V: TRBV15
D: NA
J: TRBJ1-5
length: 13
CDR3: CATSRDYRRPQHF
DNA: TGTGCCACCAGCAGAGATTATCGCCGGCCCCAGCATTTT

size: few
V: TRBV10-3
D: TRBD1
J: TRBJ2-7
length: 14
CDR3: CAISDPRTGGEQYF
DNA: TGTGCCATCAGTGACCCAAGGACAGGGGGCGAGCAGTACTTC

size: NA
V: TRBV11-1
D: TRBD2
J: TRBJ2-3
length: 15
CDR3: CASSLGPSGGDTQYF
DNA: TGTGCCAGCAGCTTGGGTCCTAGCGGGGGAGATACGCAGTATTTT

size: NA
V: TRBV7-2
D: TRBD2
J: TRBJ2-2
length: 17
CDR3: CASSPRVRGGVGGELFF
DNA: TGTGCCAGCAGCCCCCGGGTGCGGGGGGGAGTGGGCGGGGAGCTGTTTTTT

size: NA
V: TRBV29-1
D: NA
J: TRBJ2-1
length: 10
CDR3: CSTSGTRQFF
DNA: TGCAGCACATCCGGGACAAGGCAGTTCTTC

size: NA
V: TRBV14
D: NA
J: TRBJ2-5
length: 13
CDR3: CASSQDWSGTQYF
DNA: TGTGCCAGCAGCCAAGATTGGTCCGGGACCCAGTACTTC

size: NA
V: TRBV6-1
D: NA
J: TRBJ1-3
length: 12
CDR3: CASISSGNTIYF
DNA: TGTGCCAGCATTTCATCTGGAAACACCATATATTTT

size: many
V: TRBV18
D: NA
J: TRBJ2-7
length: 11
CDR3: CASSPGAEQYF
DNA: TGTGCCAGCTCCCCAGGTGCCGAGCAGTACTTC

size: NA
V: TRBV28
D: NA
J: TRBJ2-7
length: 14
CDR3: CASSLSPERYEQYF
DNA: TGTGCCAGCAGTTTATCGCCGGAGAGGTACGAGCAGTACTTC

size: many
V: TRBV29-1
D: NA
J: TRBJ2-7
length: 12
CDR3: CSVEDPGGAQYF
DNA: TGCAGCGTTGAAGATCCGGGTGGCGCACAGTACTTC

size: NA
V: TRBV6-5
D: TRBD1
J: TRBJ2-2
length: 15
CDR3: CASRSGQGDTGELFF
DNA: TGTGCCAGCAGGTCGGGACAGGGGGACACCGGGGAGCTGTTTTTT

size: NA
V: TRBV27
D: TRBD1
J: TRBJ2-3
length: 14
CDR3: CASSHGTVADTQYF
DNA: TGTGCCAGCAGCCACGGGACAGTGGCAGATACGCAGTATTTT

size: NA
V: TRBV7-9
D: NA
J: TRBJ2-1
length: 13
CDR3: CASSFWQVNEQFF
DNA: TGTGCCAGCAGCTTTTGGCAGGTCAATGAGCAGTTCTTC

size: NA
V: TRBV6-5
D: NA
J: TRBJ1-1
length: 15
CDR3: CASSYSGPRNTEAFF
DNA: TGTGCCAGCAGTTACTCCGGACCCAGGAACACTGAAGCTTTCTTT

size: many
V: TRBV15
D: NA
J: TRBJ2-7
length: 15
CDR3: CATSRVPAPGYEQYF
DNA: TGTGCCACCAGCAGAGTTCCTGCGCCGGGCTACGAGCAGTACTTC

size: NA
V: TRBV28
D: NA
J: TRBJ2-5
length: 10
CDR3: CASGSDPQYF
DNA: TGTGCCAGCGGCTCAGATCCCCAGTACTTC

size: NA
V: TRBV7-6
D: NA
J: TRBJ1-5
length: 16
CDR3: CASSLGVNERNQPQHF
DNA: TGTGCCAGCAGCTTAGGGGTCAACGAGCGCAATCAGCCCCAGCATTTT

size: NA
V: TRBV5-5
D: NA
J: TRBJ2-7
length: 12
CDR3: CASSPDMSEQYF
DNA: TGTGCCAGCAGCCCGGACATGAGCGAGCAGTACTTC

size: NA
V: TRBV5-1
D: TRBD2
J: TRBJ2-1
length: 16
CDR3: CASSPWAREPYNEQFF
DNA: TGCGCCAGCAGCCCATGGGCGCGGGAGCCCTACAATGAGCAGTTCTTC

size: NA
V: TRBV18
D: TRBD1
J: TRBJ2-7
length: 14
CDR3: CASSPGTGPYEQYF
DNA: TGTGCCAGCTCACCCGGGACAGGCCCCTACGAGCAGTACTTC

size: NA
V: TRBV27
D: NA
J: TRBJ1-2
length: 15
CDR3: CASSFGRGGGYGYTF
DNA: TGTGCCAGCAGTTTCGGCAGGGGTGGGGGCTATGGCTACACCTTC